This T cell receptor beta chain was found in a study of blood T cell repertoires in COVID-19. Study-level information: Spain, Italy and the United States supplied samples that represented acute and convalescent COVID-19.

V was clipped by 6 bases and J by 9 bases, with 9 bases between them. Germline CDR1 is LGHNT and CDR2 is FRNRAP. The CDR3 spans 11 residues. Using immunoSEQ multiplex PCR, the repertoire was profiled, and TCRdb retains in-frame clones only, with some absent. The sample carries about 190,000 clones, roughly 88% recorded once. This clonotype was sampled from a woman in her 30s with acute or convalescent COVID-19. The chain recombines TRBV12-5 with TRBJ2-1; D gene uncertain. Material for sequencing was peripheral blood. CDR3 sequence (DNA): TGTGCTAGTGGGTCCCTCGGTGAGCAGTTCTTC. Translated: CASGSLGEQFF.